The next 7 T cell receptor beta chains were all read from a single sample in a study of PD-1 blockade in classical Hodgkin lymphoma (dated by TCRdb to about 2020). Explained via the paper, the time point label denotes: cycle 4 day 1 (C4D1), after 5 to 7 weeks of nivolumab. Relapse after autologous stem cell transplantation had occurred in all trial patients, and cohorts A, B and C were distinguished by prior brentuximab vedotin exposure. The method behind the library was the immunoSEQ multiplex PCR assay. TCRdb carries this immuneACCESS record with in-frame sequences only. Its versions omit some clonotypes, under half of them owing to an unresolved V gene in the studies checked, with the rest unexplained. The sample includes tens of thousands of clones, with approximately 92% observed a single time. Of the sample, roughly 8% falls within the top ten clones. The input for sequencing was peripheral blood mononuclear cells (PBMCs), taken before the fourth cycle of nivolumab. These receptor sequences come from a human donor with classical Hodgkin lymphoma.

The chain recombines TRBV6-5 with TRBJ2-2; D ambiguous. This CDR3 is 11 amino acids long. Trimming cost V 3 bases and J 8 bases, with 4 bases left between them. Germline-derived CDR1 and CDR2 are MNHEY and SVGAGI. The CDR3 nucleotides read TGTGCCAGCAGTTATGGGGGGGAGCTGTTTTTT. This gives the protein CASSYGGELFF.

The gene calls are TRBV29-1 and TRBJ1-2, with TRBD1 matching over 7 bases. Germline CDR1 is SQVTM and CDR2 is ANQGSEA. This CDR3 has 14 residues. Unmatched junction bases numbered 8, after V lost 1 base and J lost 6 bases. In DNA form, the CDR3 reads TGCAGCGTTGAAGCCTCAGCAGGGGGTCATGGCTACACCTTC. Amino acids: CSVEASAGGHGYTF. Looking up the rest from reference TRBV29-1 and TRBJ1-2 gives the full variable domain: SAVISQKPSRDICQRGTSLTIQCQVDSQVTMMFWYRQQPGQSLTLIATANQGSEATYESGFVIDKFPISRPNLTFSTLTVSNMSPEDSSIYLCSVEASAGGHGYTFGSGTRLTVV.

CDR3 sequence reads: CSVASGTRSTQYF. The CDR3 nucleotides read TGCAGCGTTGCGTCCGGGACCAGGAGTACCCAGTACTTC. The chain couples TRBV29-1 to TRBJ2-5; the D gene could be TRBD1 or TRBD2 (5 bases each). The CDR3 loop spans 13 amino acids. V lost 4 bases to trimming and J lost 8 bases, with 17 bases between them. Germline CDR1 and CDR2: SQVTM and ANQGSEA. The full variable domain, its missing parts supplied by reference TRBV29-1 and TRBJ2-5, is SAVISQKPSRDICQRGTSLTIQCQVDSQVTMMFWYRQQPGQSLTLIATANQGSEATYESGFVIDKFPISRPNLTFSTLTVSNMSPEDSSIYLCSVASGTRSTQYFGPGTRLLVL.

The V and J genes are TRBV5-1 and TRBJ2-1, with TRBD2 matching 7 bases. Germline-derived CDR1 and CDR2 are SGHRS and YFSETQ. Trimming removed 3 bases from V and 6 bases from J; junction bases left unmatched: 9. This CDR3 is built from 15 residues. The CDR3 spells CASSWEAGTGNEQFF. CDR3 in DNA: TGCGCCAGCAGCTGGGAAGCGGGGACGGGCAATGAGCAGTTCTTC. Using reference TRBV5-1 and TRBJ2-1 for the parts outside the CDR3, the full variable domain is KAGVTQTPRYLIKTRGQQVTLSCSPISGHRSVSWYQQTPGQGLQFLFEYFSETQRNKGNFPGRFSGRQFSNSRSEMNVSTLELGDSALYLCASSWEAGTGNEQFFGPGTRLTVL.

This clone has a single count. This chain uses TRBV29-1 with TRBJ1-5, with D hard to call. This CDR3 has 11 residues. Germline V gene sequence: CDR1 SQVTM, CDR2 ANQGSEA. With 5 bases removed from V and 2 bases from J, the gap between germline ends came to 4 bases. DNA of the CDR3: TGCAGCGTTCGCGGCAATCAGCCCCAGCATTTT. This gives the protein CSVRGNQPQHF.

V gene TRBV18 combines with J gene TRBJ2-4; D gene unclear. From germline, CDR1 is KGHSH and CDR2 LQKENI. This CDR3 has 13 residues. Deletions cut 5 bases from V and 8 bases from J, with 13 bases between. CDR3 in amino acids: CASSSLPSDIQYF. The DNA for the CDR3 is TGTGCCAGCTCAAGCCTGCCGAGCGACATTCAGTACTTC.

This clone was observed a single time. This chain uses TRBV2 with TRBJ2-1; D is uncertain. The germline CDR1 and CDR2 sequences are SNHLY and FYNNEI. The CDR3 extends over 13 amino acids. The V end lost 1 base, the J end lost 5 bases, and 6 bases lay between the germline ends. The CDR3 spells CASSEVNNNEQFF. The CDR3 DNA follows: TGTGCCAGCAGTGAAGTGAATAACAATGAGCAGTTCTTC. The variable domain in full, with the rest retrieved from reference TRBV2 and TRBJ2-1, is EPEVTQTPSHQVTQMGQEVILRCVPISNHLYFYWYRQILGQKVEFLVSFYNNEISEKSEIFDDQFSVERPDGSNFTLKIRSTKLEDSAMYFCASSEVNNNEQFFGPGTRLTVL.